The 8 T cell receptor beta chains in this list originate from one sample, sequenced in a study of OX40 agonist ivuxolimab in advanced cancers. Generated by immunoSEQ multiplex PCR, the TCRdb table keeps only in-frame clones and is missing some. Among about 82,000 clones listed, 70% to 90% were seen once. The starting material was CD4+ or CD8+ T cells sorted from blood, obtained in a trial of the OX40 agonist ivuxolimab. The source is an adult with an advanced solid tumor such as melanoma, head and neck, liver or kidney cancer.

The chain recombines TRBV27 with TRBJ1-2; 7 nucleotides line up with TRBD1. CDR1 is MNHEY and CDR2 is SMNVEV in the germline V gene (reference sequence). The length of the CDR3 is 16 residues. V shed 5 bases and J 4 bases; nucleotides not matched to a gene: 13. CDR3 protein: CASSPSGTVYSYGYTF. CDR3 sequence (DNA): TGTGCCAGCAGTCCCTCCGGGACAGTCTACTCCTATGGCTACACCTTC.

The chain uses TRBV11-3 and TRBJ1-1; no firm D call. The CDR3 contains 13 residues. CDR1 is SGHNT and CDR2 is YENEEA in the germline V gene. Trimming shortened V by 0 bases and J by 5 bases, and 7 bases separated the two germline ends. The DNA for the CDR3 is TGTGCCAGCAGCTTAGATAGCGGAACTGAAGCTTTCTTT. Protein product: CASSLDSGTEAFF.

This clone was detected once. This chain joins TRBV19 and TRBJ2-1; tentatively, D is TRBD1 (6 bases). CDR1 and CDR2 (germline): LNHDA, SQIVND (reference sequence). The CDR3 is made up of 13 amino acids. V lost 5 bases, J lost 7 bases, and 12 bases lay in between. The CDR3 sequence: CASSVGQGNEQFF. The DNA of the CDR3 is TGTGCCAGTAGTGTCGGCCAGGGGAATGAGCAGTTCTTC.

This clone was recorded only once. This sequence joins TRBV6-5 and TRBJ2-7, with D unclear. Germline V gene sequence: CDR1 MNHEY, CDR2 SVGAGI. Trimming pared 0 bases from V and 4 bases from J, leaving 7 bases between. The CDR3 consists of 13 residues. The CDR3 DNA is TGTGCCAGCAGTTACTCGCTGCGTTACGAGCAGTACTTC. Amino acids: CASSYSLRYEQYF.

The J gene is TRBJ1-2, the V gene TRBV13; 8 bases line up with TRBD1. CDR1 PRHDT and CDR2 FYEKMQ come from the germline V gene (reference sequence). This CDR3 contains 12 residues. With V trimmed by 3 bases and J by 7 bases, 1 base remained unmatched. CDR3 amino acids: CASSFQGAGYTF. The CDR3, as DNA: TGTGCCAGCAGCTTCCAGGGGGCTGGCTACACCTTC.

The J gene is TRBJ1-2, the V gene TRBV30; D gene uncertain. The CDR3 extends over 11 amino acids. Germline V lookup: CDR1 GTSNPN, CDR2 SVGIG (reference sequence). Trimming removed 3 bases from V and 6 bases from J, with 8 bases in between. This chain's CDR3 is CAWSPPNGYTF. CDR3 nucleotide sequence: TGTGCCTGGAGCCCACCCAATGGCTACACCTTC.

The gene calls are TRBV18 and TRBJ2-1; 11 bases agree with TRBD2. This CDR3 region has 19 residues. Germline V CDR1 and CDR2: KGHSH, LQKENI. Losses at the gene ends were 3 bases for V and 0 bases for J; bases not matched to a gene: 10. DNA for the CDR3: TGTGCCAGCTCACCGGGGCTAGCGGGGGGTCCTTTCTCCTACAATGAGCAGTTCTTC. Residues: CASSPGLAGGPFSYNEQFF.

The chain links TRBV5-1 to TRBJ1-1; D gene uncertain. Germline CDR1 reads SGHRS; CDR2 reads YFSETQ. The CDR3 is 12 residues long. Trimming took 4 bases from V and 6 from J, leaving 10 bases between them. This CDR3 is CASSRAGSEAFF. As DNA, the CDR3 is TGCGCCAGCAGCCGGGCGGGGTCTGAAGCTTTCTTT.